This note documents a single T cell receptor beta chain sequence. The antigen remains undetermined. The sample originates from a study of cytomegalovirus exposure and HLA in healthy donors. Primers for the PCR totalled 60 Vbeta and 13 Jbeta. Only in-frame clones appear in the TCRdb table, and some are missing; sequencing was by immunoSEQ multiplex PCR. This table holds over 100,000 clones, approximately 81% found once. Study outcomes and limitations: When analyzed later, a missense DCLRE1C variant was found to be linked to TCR beta V- and J-gene trimming. Sequencing likely generated an artifact that appeared as a cluster of highly shared sequence variants.

Among the donors, all were healthy bone marrow donors. Germline lookup yields CDR1 KGHSH and CDR2 LQKENI. V lost 0 bases and J lost 13; bases outside the gene matches: 6. The CDR3 length is 14 residues. V usage is TRBV18 and J usage is TRBJ1-4, with 9 bases aligning to TRBD1. The receptor was isolated from a woman under 30 in good health and CMV-seropositive. The sequenced material came from PBMCs. The CDR3 DNA sequence: TGTGCCAGCTCACCACCAGGACAGGGGAGCTTACTGTTTTTT. Protein sequence: CASSPPGQGSLLFF.